This TCR beta chain was sequenced in a study of T cells after yellow fever vaccination. On the study more broadly: Each low-cell-number fraction was prepared by means of SMART-Seq v4 Ultra Low Input.

Using its own MiXCR run on the 5' RACE reads, TCRdb lists one record per CDR3 protein. The sample holds some 80,000 distinct CDR3 sequences, about an eighth seen once. In its sample, this clonotype was seen a few times. The source of this sequence is a man younger than 30 who received the YFV17D yellow fever vaccine. This specimen was CD8+ T cells not binding an NS4B(214-222) dextramer, sorted from PBMCs, taken approximately 20 days after the first yellow fever vaccination.

The CDR3 nucleotides read TGTGCCAGCAGTTTGACTAGCGGGGGGTCAATGGATACGCAGTATTTT. This translates into CASSLTSGGSMDTQYF. The V and J genes are TRBV6-5 and TRBJ2-3, with TRBD2 matching over 13 bases. V was pared by 4 bases and J by 6 bases, with 7 bases of the junction left unmatched. This CDR3 is 16 amino acids long. The V gene's germline CDR1 is MNHEY and CDR2 SVGAGI.